This T cell receptor beta chain was found in a study of shared T cell receptors in the human thymus. In germline, CDR1 is SGDLS, CDR2 YYNGEE. The CDR3 has 16 residues. Losses at the gene ends were 3 bases for V and 5 bases for J; bases not matched to a gene: 11. The assay was immunoSEQ multiplex PCR, and TCRdb's table has in-frame clones only and misses some. The data contain 540,000 or so clones, around 82% of them singletons. The same data also contributed to another study, on human thymus T cells. Per that study: It was from resections taken during corrective heart surgery that the thymus tissue came. V and J genes seemed to be used with bias in thymic and blood repertoires. Related research described strongly overlapping thymic repertoires in unrelated people.

The sequence was obtained from a boy younger than two with a congenital heart defect. The chain uses TRBV9 and TRBJ2-7; 10 nucleotides align to TRBD1. The specimen was thymocytes. The CDR3 DNA follows: TGTGCCAGCAGCGGTTCCCCGGGACAGGGGTGGAACGAGCAGTACTTC. Its protein is CASSGSPGQGWNEQYF.